A single sample gave rise to the 9 T cell receptor beta chains below, sequenced in a study of CD8 T cells in ankylosing spondylitis. From the 5' RACE reads, TCRdb called clonotypes with MiXCR, one entry per CDR3 protein. The table includes around 320,000 distinct CDR3 sequences, less than 25% detected once. The sequenced sample consisted of blood, either unsorted or a sorted T cell fraction (not recorded which). All receptors come from a female donor with ankylosing spondylitis or in good health (not recorded which).

This clonotype was counted between two and nine times. The V and J genes are TRBV19 and TRBJ1-1, with D possibly TRBD1 on 6 matching bases. The CDR3 loop spans 13 amino acids. The germline gives CDR1 LNHDA, CDR2 SQIVND (reference sequence). The V end was cut by 5 bases, the J end by 5 bases, with 12 bases between. CDR3 nucleotide sequence: TGTGCCAGTAGTTTTACAGGGTCAACTGAAGCTTTCTTT. Translated: CASSFTGSTEAFF.

This clonotype appeared a few times. The V call is TRBV7-9, the J call TRBJ2-7; TRBD2 matches 8 bases. V was pared by 0 bases and J by 3 bases, with 10 bases of the junction left unmatched. Per germline, CDR1 SEHNR and CDR2 FQNEAQ (reference sequence). The CDR3 totals 17 residues. CDR3 residues: CASSLASLSGGDYEQYF. DNA for the CDR3: TGTGCCAGCAGCTTAGCGTCCCTGTCCGGGGGGGACTACGAGCAGTACTTC.

In its sample, this clonotype was seen a few times. J is TRBJ2-3 and V is TRBV5-1; D possibly corresponds to TRBD2 (6 bases). The CDR3 extends over 14 amino acids. Germline CDR1 reads SGHRS; CDR2 reads YFSETQ. The V end lost 3 bases, the J end lost 3 bases, and 11 bases lay between the germline ends. CDR3 protein: CASSSGETTDTQYF. The CDR3 DNA follows: TGCGCCAGCAGCTCGGGGGAGACTACAGATACGCAGTATTTT.

This clonotype came up a few times. The V and J genes are TRBV27 and TRBJ2-7, with a weak D call TRBD1 (6 bases). The CDR3 has 14 amino acids. V lost 6 bases and J lost 3, with 15 bases in between. The V gene's germline CDR1 is MNHEY and CDR2 SMNVEV (reference sequence). The CDR3 sequence: CASRPTGNYYEQYF. The CDR3 coding sequence is TGTGCCAGCAGACCGACAGGTAACTACTACGAGCAGTACTTC.

This clonotype was detected only a few times. This chain links TRBV20-1 with TRBJ2-1; D is perhaps TRBD1 (5 bases). Per the germline V gene, CDR1 is DFQATT and CDR2 is SNEGSKA (reference sequence). Trimming shortened V by 2 bases and J by 5 bases, and 10 bases separated the two germline ends. The CDR3 loop spans 13 amino acids. The CDR3: CSARQGFNNEQFF. CDR3 in DNA: TGCAGTGCTAGACAGGGTTTCAACAATGAGCAGTTCTTC.

This clonotype was counted many times. The gene calls are TRBV2 and TRBJ1-5, with 7 bases aligning to TRBD1. This CDR3 is built from 14 residues. Trimming removed 5 bases from V and 4 bases from J; junction bases left unmatched: 5. Germline V gene data show CDR1 as SNHLY and CDR2 as FYNNEI. The CDR3 DNA sequence: TGTGCCAGCAGTCGACAGGGACGAAATCAGCCCCAGCATTTT. Residues: CASSRQGRNQPQHF.

This clonotype came up many times. The V call is TRBV20-1, the J call TRBJ2-7, with D perhaps TRBD1 or TRBD2 (5 bases each). This CDR3 has 15 amino acids. Germline V gene data show CDR1 as DFQATT and CDR2 as SNEGSKA (reference sequence). V was cut by 3 bases and J by 3 bases, with 18 bases left in between. The CDR3 DNA sequence: TGCAGTGCTAGGATTAAGGGACGTAGGAACTACGAGCAGTACTTC. Its translation is CSARIKGRRNYEQYF.

This clonotype was observed a few times. V is TRBV12-3 or TRBV12-4 and J is TRBJ1-5, with D perhaps TRBD1 (5 bases). Trimming removed 2 bases from V and 1 base from J, with 9 bases in between. The CDR3 spans 15 residues. The CDR3 spells CASSLTGPSNQPQHF. CDR3 sequence (DNA): TGTGCCAGCAGTTTAACGGGACCGAGCAATCAGCCCCAGCATTTT.

This clonotype showed up many times. The J gene is TRBJ2-3, the V gene TRBV20-1, with D perhaps TRBD2 (6 bases). This CDR3 is 16 amino acids long. The ends were cut back, 4 bases at V and 4 bases at J, with 21 bases in the middle. Per the germline V gene, CDR1 is DFQATT and CDR2 is SNEGSKA (reference sequence). CDR3 sequence: CSATMPGLTGPDTQYF. The CDR3 coding sequence is TGCAGTGCTACTATGCCGGGACTCACGGGGCCAGATACGCAGTATTTT.